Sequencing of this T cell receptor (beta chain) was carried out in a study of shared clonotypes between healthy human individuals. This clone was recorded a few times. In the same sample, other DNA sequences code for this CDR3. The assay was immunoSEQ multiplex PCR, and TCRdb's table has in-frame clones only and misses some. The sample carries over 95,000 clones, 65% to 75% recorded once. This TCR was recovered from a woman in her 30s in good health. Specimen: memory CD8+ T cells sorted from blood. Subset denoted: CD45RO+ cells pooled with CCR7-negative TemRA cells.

CDR3: CASSPSWGTEAFF. The CDR3 DNA is TGTGCCAGCAGCCCCTCGTGGGGCACTGAAGCTTTCTTT. The V and J genes are TRBV9 and TRBJ1-1; D remains unclear. The V gene's germline CDR1 is SGDLS and CDR2 YYNGEE. The CDR3 extends over 13 amino acids. Trimming cost V 4 bases and J 4 bases, with 11 bases left between them.